The clone carrying this T cell receptor (beta chain) was observed many times. Its antigen is still unknown. Through Arm-PCR of CDR3 regions and iRepertoire HTBI primers, TCR beta libraries were built. MiXCR, run by TCRdb on the multiplex PCR reads, gives a single entry per CDR3 protein. The top ten hold approximately 15% of the sample, which has over 350,000 distinct CDR3 sequences, roughly 15% seen once. This record belongs to a study of regulatory T cells in long-lasting Graves disease. The time point was: newly diagnosed GD, antithyroid drugs for less than 3 months. Generation of the TCR library employed RNA extracted from PBMCs. The V gene's germline CDR1 is LNHDA and CDR2 SQIVND (reference sequence). The CDR3 has 14 residues. V trimming: 6 bases; J trimming: 3 bases; junction bases outside the gene matches: 4. Overall study findings and caveats: Sharing of public clonotypes was greater in persistent patients (more than 2,500) than in new patients (roughly 1,000). When disease was persistent, TRBV28, TRBJ1-2 and TRBJ2-5 were the favored segments.

The sample was also reused in another study, on T cells in Graves' hyperthyroidism and ophthalmopathy. This second study says: Thyroid ultrasound and orbital computed tomography, with clinical symptoms and serum thyroxine and TRAb, informed diagnoses. The model forecast ophthalmopathy, anticipating it by a median about 7 months before onset.

The sequence was collected from a woman in her fifties or sixties with Graves disease. The chain recombines TRBV19 with TRBJ2-3, with 9 positions matching TRBD2. Specimen: peripheral blood mononuclear cells (PBMCs), collected at new diagnosis, from a patient treated with antithyroid drugs. For the CDR3, the DNA is TGTGCCAGTAGACTTAGCGGGAGAACAGATACGCAGTATTTT. It encodes CASRLSGRTDTQYF. Complete variable domain (other parts from reference TRBV19 and TRBJ2-3): DGGITQSPKYLFRKEGQNVTLSCEQNLNHDAMYWYRQDPGQGLRLIYYSQIVNDFQKGDIAEGYSVSREKKESFPLTVTSAQKNPTAFYLCASRLSGRTDTQYFGPGTRLTVL.